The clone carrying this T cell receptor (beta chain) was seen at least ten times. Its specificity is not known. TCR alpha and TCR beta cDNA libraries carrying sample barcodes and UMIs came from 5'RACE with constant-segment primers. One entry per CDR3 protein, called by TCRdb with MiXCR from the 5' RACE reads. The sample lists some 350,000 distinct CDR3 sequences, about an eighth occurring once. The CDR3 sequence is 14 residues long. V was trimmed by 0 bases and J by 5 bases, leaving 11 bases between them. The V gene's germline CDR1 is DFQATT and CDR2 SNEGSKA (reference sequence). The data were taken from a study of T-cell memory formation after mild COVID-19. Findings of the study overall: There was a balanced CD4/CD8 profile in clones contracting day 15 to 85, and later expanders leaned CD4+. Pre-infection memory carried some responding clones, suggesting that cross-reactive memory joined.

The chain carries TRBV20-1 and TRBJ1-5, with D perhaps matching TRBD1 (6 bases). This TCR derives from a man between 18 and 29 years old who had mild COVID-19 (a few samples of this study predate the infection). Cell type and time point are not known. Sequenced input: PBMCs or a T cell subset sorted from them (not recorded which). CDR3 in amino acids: CSARDRDTHQPQHF. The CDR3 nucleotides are TGCAGTGCTAGAGATCGGGACACCCATCAGCCCCAGCATTTT.